The entry below describes one TCR beta chain. V gave up 0 bases and J gave up 0 bases, with 8 bases separating them. The CDR3 is 15 residues long. Germline V lookup: CDR1 MNHNS, CDR2 SASEGT. This specimen comes from a study of blood T cell repertoires in COVID-19. Across the study: PBMCs, B-cell-depleted T cells, or T cells were the source of the cDNA or gDNA that made up the material.

TCRdb's copy holds only in-frame clones and misses some; the assay was immunoSEQ multiplex PCR. Among roughly 150,000 clones listed, around four fifths were seen once. Input material: peripheral blood. The V gene is TRBV6-1, the J gene TRBJ1-2; D is perhaps TRBD1 (6 bases). The origin of this receptor is a man aged 65 to 85 who had recovered from COVID-19. DNA of the CDR3: TGTGCCAGCAGTGAAGCGTGGACAGCTAACTATGGCTACACCTTC. This translates into CASSEAWTANYGYTF.